The rows below give T cell receptor beta chains drawn from one sample of a study of cytomegalovirus exposure and HLA in healthy donors. Libraries were prepared by immunoSEQ multiplex PCR; TCRdb keeps only in-frame clonotypes and omits some of them. The top ten hold 3% to 3.5% of the sample, which has fewer than 200,000 clones, roughly nine tenths seen once. The sample taken for sequencing was PBMCs. All receptors derive from a woman in her late teens or twenties in good health and CMV-seropositive. Both conserved end residues are part of each CDR3.

j_gene,v_gene,CDR3aa
TRBJ1-1,TRBV27,CASSPLRGRGLRYMNTEAFF
TRBJ2-2,TRBV5-1,CASSLVGGLVTGELFF
TRBJ2-5,TRBV7-2,CASSPGGPGQETQYF
TRBJ1-2,TRBV19,CASSIDRIQGGYTF
TRBJ2-2,TRBV19,CASRLSRLNTGELFF
TRBJ2-7,TRBV29-1,CSVEDGTYEQYF
TRBJ2-2,TRBV5-1,CASSLVRVPGELFF
TRBJ2-5,TRBV7-9,CASSSPGQGEETQYF
TRBJ2-4,TRBV5-6,CASSFVGSRQNIQYF
TRBJ1-2,TRBV25-1,CASRAPGQGHGYTF
TRBJ2-7,TRBV9,CASSVSSGPAYEQYF
TRBJ1-5,TRBV6-5,CASKSKDSRNQPQHF
TRBJ2-1,TRBV11-2,CASRLSGGRGEQFF
TRBJ2-7,TRBV6-6,CASSSPGVAVYEQYF
TRBJ2-1,TRBV2,CASSELRTSGHNEQFF
TRBJ2-1,TRBV10-3,CAISDLTGTGANEQFF
TRBJ2-3,TRBV2,CASSARAGGSTDTQYF
TRBJ1-5,TRBV2,CASRTGEAANQPQHF
TRBJ2-7,TRBV5-1,CASSPQGLDDYEQYF
TRBJ2-1,TRBV10-3,CAIGLAGRSYNEQFF
TRBJ2-5,TRBV19,CASRQGQETQYF
TRBJ2-4,TRBV9,CASSVEAGTGVQNIQYF
TRBJ2-7,TRBV4-1,CASSQVTARTETYEQYF
TRBJ1-1,TRBV19,CASSIAGTANTEAFF
TRBJ2-1,TRBV27,CASSRRQGGAGGSWNNEQFF
TRBJ2-5,TRBV7-7,CASSSGAPPRTQYF
TRBJ2-7,TRBV9,CASSVAPGQTMYF
TRBJ2-1,TRBV4-2,CASSQVPLEQFF
TRBJ2-7,TRBV18,CASSRGQPYEQYF
TRBJ1-6,TRBV30,CAWSQGNSSPLHF
TRBJ1-4,TRBV27,CASSSRRKGWNEKLFF
TRBJ1-2,TRBV18,CASSPGTRGYGYTF
TRBJ2-1,TRBV27,CASSRGLTYNEQFF
TRBJ2-7,TRBV13,CASSPTRGGRVEQYF
TRBJ2-7,TRBV11-1,CASSLGQVYEQYF
TRBJ1-2,TRBV25-1,CASSVGHNYGYTF
TRBJ2-2,TRBV9,CASSVVSGGWTSAGELFF
TRBJ2-7,TRBV15,CATKSRTGGRDEQYF
TRBJ1-2,TRBV6-1,CASSGTVAYGYTF
TRBJ2-5,TRBV11-2,CASSPGGISGVRETQYF
TRBJ2-1,TRBV4-3,CASSQDNGRIYNEQFF
TRBJ1-2,TRBV6-5,CASRSRTGRGYTF
TRBJ2-2,TRBV15,CATSRQGNTGELFF
TRBJ2-1,TRBV15,CATSSTRGFGNNEQFF
TRBJ2-3,TRBV2,CASSEGVGGHPDTQYF
TRBJ1-1,TRBV5-1,CASSFALQGMNTEAFF
TRBJ2-3,TRBV6-1,CASSEERGLAGADTQYF
TRBJ1-2,TRBV10-3,CAISESRTDYGYTF
TRBJ1-1,TRBV18,CASSPFPGGTEAFF